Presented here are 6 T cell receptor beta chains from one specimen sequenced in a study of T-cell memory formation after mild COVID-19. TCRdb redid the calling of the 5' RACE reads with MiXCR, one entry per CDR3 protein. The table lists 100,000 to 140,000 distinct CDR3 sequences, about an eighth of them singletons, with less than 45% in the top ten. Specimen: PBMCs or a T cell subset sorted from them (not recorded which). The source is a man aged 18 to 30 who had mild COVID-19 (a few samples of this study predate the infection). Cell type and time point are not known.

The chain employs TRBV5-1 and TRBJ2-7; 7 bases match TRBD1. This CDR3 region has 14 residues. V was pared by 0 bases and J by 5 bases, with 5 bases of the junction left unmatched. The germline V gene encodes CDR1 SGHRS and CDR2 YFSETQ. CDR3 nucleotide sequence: TGCGCCAGCAGCTTGGGACAGGGTTCCCACGAGCAGTACTTC. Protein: CASSLGQGSHEQYF.

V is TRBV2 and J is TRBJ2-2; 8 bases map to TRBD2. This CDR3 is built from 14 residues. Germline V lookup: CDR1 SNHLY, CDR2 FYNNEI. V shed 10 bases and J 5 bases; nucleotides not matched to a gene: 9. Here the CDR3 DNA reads TGTGCCAACAGCGGGGGTCGGGGGACCGGGGAGCTGTTTTTT. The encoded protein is CANSGGRGTGELFF.

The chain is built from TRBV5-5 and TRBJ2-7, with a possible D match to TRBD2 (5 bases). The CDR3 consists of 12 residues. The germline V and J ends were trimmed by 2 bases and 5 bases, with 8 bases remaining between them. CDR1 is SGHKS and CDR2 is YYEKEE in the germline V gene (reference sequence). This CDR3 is CASSFRGNEQYF. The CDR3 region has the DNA TGTGCCAGCAGCTTCCGAGGGAACGAGCAGTACTTC.

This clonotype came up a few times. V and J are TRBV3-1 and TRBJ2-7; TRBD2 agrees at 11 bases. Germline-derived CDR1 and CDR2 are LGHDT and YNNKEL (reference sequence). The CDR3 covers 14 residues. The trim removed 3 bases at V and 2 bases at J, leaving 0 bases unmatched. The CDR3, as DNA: TGTGCCAGCAGCCAGGGACTAGCGGCCTACGAGCAGTACTTC. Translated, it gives CASSQGLAAYEQYF.

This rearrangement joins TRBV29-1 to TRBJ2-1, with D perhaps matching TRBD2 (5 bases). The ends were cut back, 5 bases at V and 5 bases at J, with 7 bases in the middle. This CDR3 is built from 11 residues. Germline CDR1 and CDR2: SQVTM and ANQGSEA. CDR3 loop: CSVRRNNEQFF. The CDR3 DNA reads TGCAGCGTTCGGAGGAACAATGAGCAGTTCTTC.

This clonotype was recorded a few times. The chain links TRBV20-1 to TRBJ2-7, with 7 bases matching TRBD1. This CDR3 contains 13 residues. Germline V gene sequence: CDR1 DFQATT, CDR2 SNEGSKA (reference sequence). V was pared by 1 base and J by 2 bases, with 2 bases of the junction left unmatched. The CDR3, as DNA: TGCAGTGCTAGAGGACAGGGAACCTACGAGCAGTACGTC. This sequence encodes CSARGQGTYEQYV.